The entry below describes one T cell receptor beta chain. Clones were sequenced by immunoSEQ multiplex PCR, and TCRdb holds only the in-frame ones, with some missing. The sample includes 100,000 to 120,000 clones, roughly nine tenths of them seen just once. The donors were part of the validation cohort, which consisted of 120 subjects and was separate from the first cohort of several hundred subjects. These data come from a study of cytomegalovirus exposure and HLA in healthy donors. The CDR3 consists of 15 residues. Per germline, CDR1 SGHKS and CDR2 YYEKEE (reference sequence). V lost 4 bases and J 0 bases, leaving 14 bases between the germline ends.

This chain links TRBV5-5 with TRBJ2-7; the D is unclear. Sequencing input: PBMCs. The TCR originated in a woman under 30 in good health and CMV-seropositive. The CDR3 coding sequence is TGTGCCAGCAGCCGAGTGGCACAGAGCTCCTACGAGCAGTACTTC. It is translated as CASSRVAQSSYEQYF.